The T cell receptor (beta chain) described here comes from a study of CD8 T cells in Susac syndrome. CD8+ and CD4+ T cells from blood underwent TCR beta sequencing, which was carried out in a high-throughput format. Healthy donors formed controls matched for age and sex. The TEMRA cells underwent FACS enrichment, while the CD8+ and CD4+ T cells underwent negative isolation. The V gene end was trimmed by 6 bases and the J gene end by 4 bases; junction bases not matched to a gene: 8. The CDR3 is 14 residues long. CDR1 KGHSH and CDR2 LQKENI come from the germline V gene. After extraction with the RNeasy kit, roughly 0.45 to 1 ug of the RNA was reverse transcribed using random hexamers. immunoSEQ multiplex PCR amplified TCR beta CDR3 across 54 Vbeta, 13 Jbeta. One entry per CDR3 protein, called by TCRdb with MiXCR from the immunoSEQ multiplex PCR reads. This sample has 100,000 to 150,000 distinct CDR3 sequences, with 90% to 95% found just once.

This chain connects TRBV18 to TRBJ2-5, with 7 bases identical to TRBD2. This TCR derives from a human donor in good health. Sequences were obtained from CD4+ T cells from PBMCs. The CDR3: CASSPTSGGETQYF. In nucleotides, the CDR3 is TGTGCCAGCTCCCCCACCTCGGGAGGAGAGACCCAGTACTTC.